Each of the 25 T cell receptor beta chains below was sequenced from the same sample in a study of identical twins. MiXCR, applied by TCRdb to the 5' RACE reads, yields one record per CDR3 protein. The sample shows 200,000 or so distinct CDR3 sequences, roughly 15% of them seen only once. In addition, the sample was reused for a study of T cells expressing NK-cell markers.

The sample comprised CD8+ T cells sorted from blood. These receptors were collected from a woman aged 18-29 years in good health.

CDR3 protein: CSVDLGAGANVLTF. CDR3 coding DNA: TGCAGCGTTGATCTTGGGGCTGGGGCCAACGTCCTGACTTTC. V is TRBV29-1 and J is TRBJ2-6; D gene ambiguous. Germline assignment: CDR1 SQVTM and CDR2 ANQGSEA. V was clipped by 3 bases and J by 2 bases, with 8 bases between them. The CDR3 is made up of 14 amino acids.

This clonotype has just a few counts. The chain joins TRBV19 to TRBJ1-1; D unresolved. The germline V and J ends were trimmed by 7 bases and 1 base, with 4 bases remaining between them. The CDR3 is made up of 11 amino acids. Germline V CDR1 and CDR2: LNHDA, SQIVND (reference sequence). The CDR3, as DNA: TGTGCCAGTAAGGGGAACACTGAAGCTTTCTTT. It specifies CASKGNTEAFF.

V and J are TRBV10-2 and TRBJ2-7, with 10 positions matching TRBD2. Trimming cost V 7 bases and J 0 bases; bases outside gene matches: 15. The CDR3 length is 18 residues. Germline V lookup: CDR1 WSHSY, CDR2 SAAADI. The CDR3 loop reads CASIATGTSVRSSYEQYF. The CDR3 nucleotides read TGCGCCAGCATCGCAACCGGGACTAGCGTAAGGAGCTCCTACGAGCAGTACTTC.

This clonotype occurred many times. The gene calls are TRBV15 and TRBJ2-7; tentatively, D is TRBD1 (6 bases). CDR1 LNHNV and CDR2 YYDKDF come from the germline V gene (reference sequence). V lost 3 bases to trimming and J lost 1 base, with 16 bases between them. This CDR3 is built from 16 residues. CDR3 DNA sequence: TGTGCCACCAGCAGCTCCTCAGGGGATACTTCCTACGAGCAGTACTTC. It encodes CATSSSSGDTSYEQYF.

This clonotype was observed a handful of times. The J gene is TRBJ2-1, the V gene TRBV12-3 or TRBV12-4, with D possibly TRBD1 on 5 matching bases. CDR3 length: 16 amino acids. Trimming removed 6 bases from V and 9 bases from J, with 24 bases in between. The CDR3 nucleotides read TGTGCCAGCAGCATTATCGCAGGGCAGGGATTCGGTGAGCAGTTCTTC. Protein sequence: CASSIIAGQGFGEQFF.

This clonotype has more than one count but fewer than ten. V and J are TRBV7-9 and TRBJ1-1; the match to TRBD1 covers 7 bases. Germline assignment: CDR1 SEHNR and CDR2 FQNEAQ (reference sequence). V was clipped by 1 base and J by 3 bases; unmatched bases: 8. The CDR3 has 16 amino acids. CDR3 in amino acids: CASSLESQGRYTEAFF. CDR3 sequence (DNA): TGTGCCAGCAGCTTAGAGTCACAGGGGAGGTACACTGAAGCTTTCTTT.

This clonotype was found a few times. The rearrangement links TRBV12-3 or TRBV12-4 to TRBJ2-1; TRBD2 might be the D (5 bases). This CDR3 comprises 15 residues. Trimming shortened V by 0 bases and J by 6 bases, and 12 bases separated the two germline ends. Here the CDR3 DNA reads TGTGCCAGCAGTTTAGCGGGAGCTTTGGGCAATGAGCAGTTCTTC. Residues: CASSLAGALGNEQFF.

The chain uses TRBV27 and TRBJ2-1; TRBD2 agrees at 7 bases. CDR3 length: 16 amino acids. Looked up from germline, CDR1 is MNHEY and CDR2 is SMNVEV (reference sequence). V was clipped by 0 bases and J by 3 bases; unmatched bases: 5. The CDR3 here is CASSLSAGESYNEQFF. The CDR3 nucleotides are TGTGCCAGCAGTTTATCGGCGGGGGAGAGCTACAATGAGCAGTTCTTC.

This clonotype was counted between two and nine times. V and J are TRBV7-9 and TRBJ2-3; TRBD1 might be the D (6 bases). Germline assignment: CDR1 SEHNR and CDR2 FQNEAQ (reference sequence). Trimming removed 5 bases at V and 2 bases at J, with 14 bases between. This CDR3 contains 15 residues. The CDR3 loop reads CASSLTRTATDTQYF. As DNA, the CDR3 is TGTGCCAGCAGCCTAACCCGGACAGCCACAGATACGCAGTATTTT.

The rearrangement links TRBV7-6 to TRBJ2-3; the D gene is possibly TRBD2 (5 bases). Trimming removed 2 bases from V and 0 bases from J, with 21 bases in between. The CDR3 has 19 amino acids. Germline CDR1 is SGHVS and CDR2 is FNYEAQ. The CDR3 loop reads CASSLTSLVKASSTDTQYF. The CDR3 DNA sequence: TGTGCCAGCAGCTTAACCTCACTAGTTAAGGCTTCTAGCACAGATACGCAGTATTTT.

The chain couples TRBV9 to TRBJ2-1; unclear D gene. This CDR3 is 13 amino acids long. V was pared by 0 bases and J by 4 bases, with 5 bases between. Germline CDR1 SGDLS, CDR2 YYNGEE. The CDR3 is CASSVDGYNEQFF. CDR3 sequence (DNA): TGTGCCAGCAGCGTAGATGGGTACAATGAGCAGTTCTTC.

CDR3 protein: CASSRTSGQGNEQFF. The CDR3 DNA reads TGTGCCAGCAGCCGAACTAGCGGCCAGGGGAATGAGCAGTTCTTC. The chain couples TRBV3-1 to TRBJ2-1; 8 positions match TRBD2. This CDR3 is 15 amino acids long. The germline CDR1 and CDR2 sequences are LGHDT and YNNKEL (reference sequence). The V gene end was trimmed by 4 bases and the J gene end by 7 bases; junction bases not matched to a gene: 9.

This clonotype occurred a few times. The genes are TRBV7-9 and TRBJ2-1, with 7 bases aligning to TRBD1. V shed 5 bases and J 9 bases; nucleotides not matched to a gene: 4. Germline V gives CDR1 SEHNR, CDR2 FQNEAQ (reference sequence). CDR3 length: 12 residues. DNA for the CDR3: TGTGCCAGCAGCCAACAGGGGAGTGAGCAGTTCTTC. It translates to CASSQQGSEQFF.

The CDR3 reads CASSLVRDNSYEQYF. The CDR3 DNA reads as TGTGCCAGCAGCTTGGTCCGGGACAACTCCTACGAGCAGTACTTC. The chain couples TRBV7-9 to TRBJ2-7; tentative D call: TRBD1 (6 bases). The CDR3 sequence is 15 residues long. V was pared by 3 bases and J by 0 bases, with 12 bases between. Looked up from germline, CDR1 is SEHNR and CDR2 is FQNEAQ (reference sequence).

The genes are TRBV6-5 and TRBJ2-7, with 7 bases matching TRBD1. The V and J ends lost 4 bases and 5 bases, in that order; junction bases with no gene match: 5. Germline V gene lookup returns CDR1 MNHEY and CDR2 SVGAGI. CDR3 length: 13 residues. The CDR3 nucleotides are TGTGCCAGCAGTTCGGGGACAGTTGACGAGCAGTACTTC. Translated, it gives CASSSGTVDEQYF.

The chain is built from TRBV12-3 or TRBV12-4 and TRBJ2-7; TRBD1 aligns across 10 bases. The CDR3 sequence is 16 residues long. The V segment lost 3 bases and the J segment 2 bases; nucleotides outside the gene matches: 7. CDR3 nucleotide sequence: TGTGCCAGCAGTTTCGACGGACAGGGGGGGACCTACGAGCAGTACTTC. Its translation: CASSFDGQGGTYEQYF.

The CDR3 here is CASSQSRNTEAFF. The CDR3 DNA reads TGTGCCAGCAGCCAGAGTAGGAACACTGAAGCTTTCTTT. The chain employs TRBV6-1 and TRBJ1-1; D remains unclear. Germline loops: CDR1 MNHNS, CDR2 SASEGT. The CDR3 loop spans 13 amino acids. With 6 bases removed from V and 1 base from J, the gap between germline ends came to 9 bases.

This clonotype was observed a few times. The gene calls are TRBV20-1 and TRBJ2-1; 7 nucleotides align to TRBD2. The V segment lost 3 bases and the J segment 0 bases; nucleotides outside the gene matches: 5. CDR3 size: 15 residues. Germline V lookup: CDR1 DFQATT, CDR2 SNEGSKA (reference sequence). CDR3 in amino acids: CSASSRGSSYNEQFF. The CDR3 bases are TGCAGTGCTAGCTCCCGCGGGAGCTCCTACAATGAGCAGTTCTTC.

This clonotype showed up just a few times. The chain links TRBV29-1 to TRBJ1-2; D is unresolved. V lost 8 bases to trimming and J lost 8 bases, with 9 bases between them. This CDR3 is built from 9 residues. Germline assignment: CDR1 SQVTM and CDR2 ANQGSEA. CDR3 sequence (DNA): TGCAGCTCGAAACCGGGCTACACCTTC. Translating it yields CSSKPGYTF.

The chain carries TRBV19 and TRBJ1-2; D possibly corresponds to TRBD1 (5 bases). This CDR3 comprises 13 residues. Germline V gene sequence: CDR1 LNHDA, CDR2 SQIVND (reference sequence). Trimming pared 8 bases from V and 4 bases from J, leaving 14 bases between. This chain's CDR3 is CASRPGARYGYTF. CDR3 DNA: TGTGCCAGTCGTCCCGGGGCCCGCTATGGCTACACCTTC.

This clonotype was observed a handful of times. J is TRBJ1-3 and V is TRBV12-3 or TRBV12-4; D gene uncertain. V lost 3 bases and J lost 10, with 7 bases in between. CDR3 length: 11 amino acids. The CDR3 is CASSFDGTIYF. CDR3 DNA sequence: TGTGCCAGCAGTTTCGACGGTACCATATATTTT.

The chain employs TRBV12-5 and TRBJ2-7; 7 positions match TRBD1. The CDR3 consists of 12 residues. The germline gives CDR1 LGHNT, CDR2 FRNRAP. V trimming: 6 bases; J trimming: 3 bases; junction bases outside the gene matches: 2. The CDR3 here is CASGGDSYEQYF. In DNA, the CDR3 is TGTGCTAGTGGGGGGGACAGCTACGAGCAGTACTTC.

This clonotype was counted a few times. The chain uses TRBV5-1 and TRBJ1-1; D ambiguous. Germline CDR1 reads SGHRS; CDR2 reads YFSETQ. This CDR3 has 15 amino acids. V lost 4 bases to trimming and J lost 0 bases, with 13 bases between them. CDR3 in DNA: TGCGCCAGCAGCGCTCTCCCGGTAGTGAACACTGAAGCTTTCTTT. It codes for CASSALPVVNTEAFF.

V usage is TRBV10-2 and J usage is TRBJ2-1, with D uncertain. This CDR3 comprises 13 residues. Germline V lookup: CDR1 WSHSY, CDR2 SAAADI. Trimming cost V 6 bases and J 6 bases, with 12 bases left between them. CDR3 nucleotides: TGCGCCAGCAGCCCCAGATCCGGCAATGAGCAGTTCTTC. Its translation is CASSPRSGNEQFF.

This clonotype was picked up a small number of times. The CDR3 here is CSARETGDTEAFF. As DNA, the CDR3 is TGCAGTGCTAGAGAAACAGGGGACACTGAAGCTTTCTTT. The chain employs TRBV20-1 and TRBJ1-1; 7 nucleotides line up with TRBD1. V was clipped by 0 bases and J by 3 bases; unmatched bases: 1. The germline CDR1 and CDR2 sequences are DFQATT and SNEGSKA (reference sequence). This CDR3 comprises 13 residues.